This passage covers 23 T cell receptor beta chains from one sample sequenced in a study of tumor-infiltrating lymphocytes in primary liver carcinoma. Starting material of roughly 550 ng total RNA yielded TCR beta cDNA via a constant-region primer. Generation of the TCR beta libraries relied on three nested multiplex PCR rounds using slightly modified ARM-PCR. TRBV1-TRBV30 forward and Cbeta reverse primers drove the first two roughly 10-cycle rounds. TCRdb recomputed calls from the multiplex PCR reads with MiXCR, one row per CDR3 protein. The repertoire holds approximately 320,000 distinct CDR3 sequences, with 58% as singletons. Unsorted whole blood yielded the blood RNA, and germline DNA was also extracted. Sequenced sample: peripheral blood. The receptors here all came from a woman aged 25-40 years with primary liver carcinoma and hepatitis B virus infection.

This sequence joins TRBV13 and TRBJ2-2; D assignment may be TRBD1 or TRBD2 (6 bases each). The CDR3 is 15 residues long. V lost 2 bases and J 6 bases, leaving 13 bases between the germline ends. Looked up from germline, CDR1 is PRHDT and CDR2 is FYEKMQ (reference sequence). CDR3 nucleotides: TGTGCCAGCAGCTTACCGAGGGGGGAGGCCGGGGAGCTGTTTTTT. Amino acids: CASSLPRGEAGELFF.

This clonotype occurred a few times. This chain uses TRBV30 with TRBJ2-2, with D unresolved. The V end was cut by 7 bases, the J end by 3 bases, with 9 bases between. The CDR3 consists of 12 residues. Germline V lookup: CDR1 GTSNPN, CDR2 SVGIG (reference sequence). The CDR3 DNA is TGTGCCTCTCGAAGTGACACCGGGGAGCTGTTTTTT. This gives the protein CASRSDTGELFF.

The rearrangement links TRBV12-3 or TRBV12-4 to TRBJ1-1; D may be TRBD1 (6 bases). There are 16 residues in the CDR3. V dropped 4 bases and J dropped 0 bases, with 15 bases sitting between them. For the CDR3, the DNA is TGTGCCAGCAGTTCCTATGGGACATGGTTGAACACTGAAGCTTTCTTT. This codes for CASSSYGTWLNTEAFF.

Regarding this clonotype: The junction differs from germline at one of its ends, possibly a read error. The CDR3 sequence: CTNSLLASDYNEQSF. For the CDR3, the DNA is TGTACCAACAGCTTATTGGCTAGTGACTACAATGAGCAGTCCTTC. The rearrangement links TRBV11-2 to TRBJ2-1, with D possibly TRBD2 on 5 matching bases. Per the germline V gene, CDR1 is SGHAT and CDR2 is FQNNGV. The CDR3 length is 15 residues. The full variable domain, completed using reference TRBV11-2 and TRBJ2-1, is EAGVAQSPRYKIIEKRQSVAFWCNPISGHATLYWYQQILGQGPKLLIQFQNNGVVDDSQLPKDRFSAERLKGVDSTLKIQPAKLEDSAVYLCTNSLLASDYNEQSFGPGTRLTVL.

The sample holds one count of this clonotype. One junction end does not reproduce the germline sequence, and a read error may be involved. The chain carries TRBV12-3 or TRBV12-4 and TRBJ2-1; 8 bases are a match to TRBD2. This CDR3 region has 11 residues. The CDR3 reads CAGSLNGREGF. The CDR3 bases are TGTGCCGGCAGTTTAAACGGCCGGGAGGGCTTC.

On this clonotype: Germline and junction disagree at one end, which may indicate a read error. The chain has TRBV11-2 and TRBJ1-2; 7 bases map to TRBD1. The CDR3 runs 14 residues. Germline CDR1 is SGHAT and CDR2 is FQNNGV. The CDR3 DNA reads as TGTTCCAGCGGCTTAAGTGGGACAGTCTATGGCTACACCTTC. Translation: CSSGLSGTVYGYTF.

Details on this clonotype: One base away lies a much larger clone, so this may be a sequencing read error. The chain is built from TRBV12-3 or TRBV12-4 and TRBJ1-5; D not certain. The CDR3 totals 13 residues. CDR3 loop: CAGSFDRYQPQHF. The CDR3, as DNA: TGTGCCGGCAGTTTTGACCGTTATCAGCCCCAGCATTTT.

Note on this clonotype: A read error may explain this, as a much larger clone is one base away. The chain carries TRBV29-1 and TRBJ1-1, with D unresolved. Germline V gene sequence: CDR1 SQVTM, CDR2 ANQGSEA. V was shortened by 6 bases and J by 0 bases, with 11 bases between the two germline ends. The CDR3 consists of 13 residues. The CDR3 DNA reads TGCAGCGTGAAGACATGTATGAACACTGAAGCTTTCTTT. Protein product: CSVKTCMNTEAFF. Filled out from reference TRBV29-1 and TRBJ1-1, the complete variable domain reads SAVISQKPSRDICQRGTSLTIQCQVDSQVTMMFWYRQQPGQSLTLIATANQGSEATYESGFVIDKFPISRPNLTFSTLTVSNMSPEDSSIYLCSVKTCMNTEAFFGQGTRLTVV.

This clonotype turned up a few times. This rearrangement joins TRBV28 to TRBJ1-5; no clear D gene. In germline, CDR1 is MDHEN, CDR2 SYDVKM. The CDR3 extends over 15 amino acids. Trimming cost V 5 bases and J 2 bases, with 13 bases left between them. This CDR3 reads CASSSWGSGNQPQHF. CDR3 DNA sequence: TGTGCCAGCAGTAGTTGGGGTAGTGGCAATCAGCCCCAGCATTTT.

As for this clonotype: A read error may be the cause here, since a much bigger clone is one base away. The chain has TRBV29-1 and TRBJ1-2; possibly TRBD1 for D (6 bases). The CDR3 covers 13 residues. V gave up 5 bases and J gave up 4 bases, with 14 bases separating them. CDR1 and CDR2 (germline): SQVTM, ANQGSEA. The CDR3 nucleotides are TGCAGCGTTTACAGGACAGCGTTCTATGGCTACACCTTC. This codes for CSVYRTAFYGYTF.

This chain links TRBV6-2 or TRBV6-3 with TRBJ1-1; no definite D call. V was pared by 4 bases and J by 4 bases, with 16 bases between. CDR1 is MNHEY, CDR2 SVGEGT, per germline. The CDR3 spans 15 residues. In nucleotides, the CDR3 is TGTGCCAGCAGTTCCCCCTCCCAACGGGGCACTGAAGCTTTCTTT. Translating it yields CASSSPSQRGTEAFF.

The V and J genes are TRBV12-3 or TRBV12-4 and TRBJ2-3; D possibly corresponds to TRBD1 (5 bases). V shed 6 bases and J shed 3 bases, with 13 bases lying between them. The CDR3 has 14 residues. This CDR3 reads CASRRGEATDTQYF. DNA of the CDR3: TGTGCCAGCAGAAGGGGTGAGGCAACAGATACGCAGTATTTT.

This clonotype came up once. Just one base apart from a much larger clone, this may be a read error. The chain employs TRBV6-1 and TRBJ1-5; TRBD1 might be the D (5 bases). CDR3 size: 15 residues. The germline CDR1 and CDR2 sequences are MNHNS and SASEGT. The CDR3 here is CVSSEGVLGSQPQHF. The CDR3 region has the DNA TGTGTCAGCAGTGAAGGGGTCCTCGGAAGTCAGCCCCAGCATTTT.

This chain uses TRBV6-6 with TRBJ2-5; perhaps TRBD2 as D (6 bases). The CDR3 sequence is 16 residues long. The germline V and J ends were trimmed by 8 bases and 5 bases, with 24 bases remaining between them. Germline values: CDR1 MNHNY, CDR2 SVGAGI (reference sequence). DNA of the CDR3: TGTGCCAGCGGATTTTCGACTAACGGGAGAGGGGAGACCCAGTACTTC. Translation: CASGFSTNGRGETQYF.

The chain recombines TRBV28 with TRBJ2-7; possibly TRBD1 or TRBD2 for D (5 bases each). Germline CDR1 and CDR2: MDHEN and SYDVKM. The V gene lost 3 bases and the J gene lost 6 bases, with 12 bases spanning the gap. The CDR3 runs to 13 residues. CDR3 sequence reads: CASSFSGTGEQYF. The CDR3 DNA follows: TGTGCCAGCAGTTTTTCGGGGACGGGCGAGCAGTACTTC. Looking up the rest from reference TRBV28 and TRBJ2-7 gives the full variable domain: DVKVTQSSRYLVKRTGEKVFLECVQDMDHENMFWYRQDPGLGLRLIYFSYDVKMKEKGDIPEGYSVSREKKERFSLILESASTNQTSMYLCASSFSGTGEQYFGPGTRLTVT.

This rearrangement joins TRBV4-3 to TRBJ2-7, with unresolved D. The CDR3 spans 17 residues. V was pared by 1 base and J by 1 base, with 17 bases between. Germline CDR1 and CDR2: LGHNA and YSLEER. CDR3 DNA: TGCGCCAGCAGCCAAGGGCCCGCCGCAAGTCCTTCCTACGAGCAGTACTTC. The encoded protein is CASSQGPAASPSYEQYF.

Points on this clonotype: A much larger clone differs by one base, so this may be a read error. The chain joins TRBV12-3 or TRBV12-4 to TRBJ2-5; D possibly corresponds to TRBD2 (5 bases). This CDR3 has 14 residues. V was trimmed by 0 bases and J by 7 bases, leaving 12 bases between them. CDR3 amino acids: CASSLAGDGRTQYF. The DNA for the CDR3 is TGTGCCAGCAGTTTAGCGGGAGATGGTAGGACCCAGTACTTC.

The table lists this clonotype with a few counts. This chain links TRBV30 with TRBJ2-3; tentative D call: TRBD1 (5 bases). Deletions cut 5 bases from V and 5 bases from J, with 11 bases between. The V gene's germline CDR1 is GTSNPN and CDR2 SVGIG (reference sequence). This CDR3 region has 12 residues. The chain's CDR3 is CAWSRAGDTQYF. For the CDR3, the DNA is TGTGCCTGGTCCAGGGCCGGAGATACGCAGTATTTT.

V is TRBV11-2 and J is TRBJ2-7; D might be TRBD1 (6 bases). V lost 2 bases, J lost 6 bases, and 11 bases lay in between. The CDR3 sequence is 13 residues long. The germline CDR1 and CDR2 sequences are SGHAT and FQNNGV. Here the CDR3 DNA reads TGTGCCAGCAGCTTAAGCAGGGGCGGCGAGCAGTACTTC. It yields the protein CASSLSRGGEQYF.

As for this clonotype: Its ends do not fully match the called genes, so a read error is possible. This chain uses TRBV6-6 with TRBJ1-5; D is unresolved. This CDR3 is built from 15 residues. Germline assignment: CDR1 MNHNY and CDR2 SVGAGI (reference sequence). The CDR3 DNA sequence: TGTGCCAGCGGTTACTCGATGGTATTCAGTCAGCCCCAGCATTTT. Translated: CASGYSMVFSQPQHF.

This clonotype was recorded many times. The chain's CDR3 is CASSQDPGPLRVQPQHF. The DNA of the CDR3 is TGCGCCAGCAGCCAAGACCCGGGACCCCTCAGGGTTCAGCCCCAGCATTTT. V gene TRBV4-1 combines with J gene TRBJ1-5, with a tentative D call TRBD1 (5 bases). The V gene's germline CDR1 is MGHRA and CDR2 YSYEKL. The CDR3 totals 17 residues. Between the trimmed V and J ends, which lost 0 bases and 6 bases, there was a span of 18 bases.

The rearrangement uses TRBV5-4 and TRBJ2-6; 7 nucleotides line up with TRBD1. The CDR3 consists of 17 residues. Germline-derived CDR1 and CDR2 are SGHNT and YYREEE (reference sequence). The J segment lost 0 bases and the V segment lost 0 bases, leaving 3 bases of the junction unmatched. The CDR3 region is CASSLGQGLSGANVLTF. The CDR3 region has the DNA TGTGCCAGCAGCTTGGGACAGGGCCTCTCTGGGGCCAACGTCCTGACTTTC.

The chain employs TRBV29-1 and TRBJ1-2; tentatively, D is TRBD1 (6 bases). Trimming shortened V by 5 bases and J by 0 bases, and 16 bases separated the two germline ends. CDR1 and CDR2 from the germline V gene are SQVTM and ANQGSEA. This CDR3 region has 15 residues. Here the CDR3 DNA reads TGCAGCGTTCTGATTAACAGGGCAGCTAACTATGGCTACACCTTC. Translation gives CSVLINRAANYGYTF.